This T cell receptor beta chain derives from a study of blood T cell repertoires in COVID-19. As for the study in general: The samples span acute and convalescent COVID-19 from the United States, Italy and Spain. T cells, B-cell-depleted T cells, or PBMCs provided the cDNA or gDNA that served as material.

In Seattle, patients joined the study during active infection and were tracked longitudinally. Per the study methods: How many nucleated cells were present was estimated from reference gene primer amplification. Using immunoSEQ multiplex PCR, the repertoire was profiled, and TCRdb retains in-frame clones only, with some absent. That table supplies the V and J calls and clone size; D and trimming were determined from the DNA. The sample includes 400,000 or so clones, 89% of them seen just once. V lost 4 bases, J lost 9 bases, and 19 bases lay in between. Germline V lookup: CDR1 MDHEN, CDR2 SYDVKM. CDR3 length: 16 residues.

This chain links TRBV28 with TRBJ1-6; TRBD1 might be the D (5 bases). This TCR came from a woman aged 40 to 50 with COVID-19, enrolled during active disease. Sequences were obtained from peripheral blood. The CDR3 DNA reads TGTGCCAGCAGTTCCCCTCCGGGTCGGGGGGTTTCACCCCTCCACTTT. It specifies CASSSPPGRGVSPLHF.